This T cell receptor beta chain stems from a study of T-cell memory formation after mild COVID-19. Findings and caveats of the study: Second-wave clones peaking on day 37 lacked confirmed SARS-CoV-2 specificity. Clones contracting across day 15 to 85 had a balanced CD4/CD8 profile; later expanding clones leaned CD4+.

This clonotype was picked up a small number of times. Its antigen is as yet unknown. A single record per CDR3 protein comes from TCRdb applying MiXCR to the 5' RACE reads. The table lists about half a million distinct CDR3 sequences, about 20% of them singletons. The clonotype was recovered from an adult woman who had mild COVID-19 (a few samples of this study predate the infection). Cell type and time point are not known. Sequenced sample: PBMCs or a T cell subset sorted from them (not recorded which).

CDR3 in amino acids: CASSLTGQDPNQPQHF. CDR3 sequence (DNA): TGCGCCAGCAGCTTGACCGGACAGGACCCCAATCAGCCCCAGCATTTT. V usage is TRBV5-1 and J usage is TRBJ1-5, with 7 bases lining up with TRBD1. The length of the CDR3 is 16 residues. Germline V gene lookup returns CDR1 SGHRS and CDR2 YFSETQ. V was pared by 1 base and J by 3 bases, with 7 bases of the junction left unmatched.